The text below deals with one T cell receptor (beta chain). Its specificity is unknown. These data are taken from a study of shared clonotypes between healthy human individuals. Replicate PCRs from sorted subsets contained around 190 ng DNA, which is 30,000 to 35,000 T cell genomes. Libraries were prepared by immunoSEQ multiplex PCR; TCRdb keeps only in-frame clonotypes and omits some of them. The data contain around 2,000,000 clones, about 95% of them singletons. CD8 cells regarded as naive lacked CD45RO, were positively chosen for CCR7, and omitted terminally differentiated effector memory CD45RA+ cells. V was shortened by 3 bases and J by 7 bases, with 6 bases between the two germline ends. Germline loops: CDR1 DFQATT, CDR2 SNEGSKA (reference sequence). The CDR3 loop spans 11 amino acids. Findings of the study overall: Non-shared clonotypes had lower generation probabilities than clonotypes shared by all four sorted-subset donors. Several donors had roughly 5% of their naive CD4 clonotypes in common.

The material sequenced was naive CD8+ T cells sorted from blood. This receptor was taken from a man between 18 and 35 years old in good health. V usage is TRBV20-1 and J usage is TRBJ2-2; D not resolved. This CDR3 is CSASDGGELFF. Here the CDR3 DNA reads TGCAGTGCTAGCGATGGCGGGGAGCTGTTTTTT.